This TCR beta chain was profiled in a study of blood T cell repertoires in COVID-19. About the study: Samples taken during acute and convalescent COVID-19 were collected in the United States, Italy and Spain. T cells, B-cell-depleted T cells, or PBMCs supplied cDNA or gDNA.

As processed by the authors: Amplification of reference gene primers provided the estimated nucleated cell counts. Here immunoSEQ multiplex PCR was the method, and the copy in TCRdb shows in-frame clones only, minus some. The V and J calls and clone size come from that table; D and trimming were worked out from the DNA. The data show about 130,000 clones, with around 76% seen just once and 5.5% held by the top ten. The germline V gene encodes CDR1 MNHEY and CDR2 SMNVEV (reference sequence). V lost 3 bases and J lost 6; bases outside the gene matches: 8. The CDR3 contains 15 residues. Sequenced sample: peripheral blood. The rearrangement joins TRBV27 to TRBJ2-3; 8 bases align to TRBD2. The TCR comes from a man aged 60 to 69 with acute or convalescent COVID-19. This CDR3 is CASSFFSGESDTQYF. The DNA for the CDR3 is TGTGCCAGCAGTTTTTTTAGCGGGGAGTCCGATACGCAGTATTTT.